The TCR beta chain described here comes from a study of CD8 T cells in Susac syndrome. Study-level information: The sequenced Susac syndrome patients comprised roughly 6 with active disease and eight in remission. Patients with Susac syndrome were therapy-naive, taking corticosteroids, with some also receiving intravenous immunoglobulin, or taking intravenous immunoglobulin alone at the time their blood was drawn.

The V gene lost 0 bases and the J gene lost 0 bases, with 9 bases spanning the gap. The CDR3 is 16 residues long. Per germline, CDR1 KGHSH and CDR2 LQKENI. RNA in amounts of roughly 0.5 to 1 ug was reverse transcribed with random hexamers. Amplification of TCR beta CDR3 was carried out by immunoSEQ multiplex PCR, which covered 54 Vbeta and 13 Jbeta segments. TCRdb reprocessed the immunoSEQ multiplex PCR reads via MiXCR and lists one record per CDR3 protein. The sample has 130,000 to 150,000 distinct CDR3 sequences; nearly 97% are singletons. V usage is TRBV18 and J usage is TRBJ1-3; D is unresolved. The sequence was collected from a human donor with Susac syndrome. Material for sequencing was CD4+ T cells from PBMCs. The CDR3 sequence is CASSPPEQFSGNTIYF. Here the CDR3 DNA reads TGTGCCAGCTCACCACCCGAACAGTTCTCTGGAAACACCATATATTTT. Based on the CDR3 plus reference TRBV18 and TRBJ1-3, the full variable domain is NAGVMQNPRHLVRRRGQEARLRCSPMKGHSHVYWYRQLPEEGLKFMVYLQKENIIDESGMPKERFSAEFPKEGPSILRIQQVVRGDSAAYFCASSPPEQFSGNTIYFGEGSWLTVV.